This T cell receptor beta chain is from a study of blood T cells in healthy people across ages. Trimming shortened V by 5 bases and J by 9 bases, and 14 bases separated the two germline ends. The CDR3 is 13 residues long. Notes on the study in general: Diversity was higher, and naive CD4+ cells more numerous, in long-lived donors than in aged donors.

As concerns this clonotype: Its antigen is as yet unknown.

A sample-barcoded 5' primer and a J-beta primer mix were used in a second PCR of about 6 to 12 cycles. MiXCR, run by TCRdb on the 5' RACE reads, gives a single entry per CDR3 protein. The table lists some 850,000 distinct CDR3 sequences, more than 25% of them singletons. The sample was also reused in another study, on T cells of mothers and their children. From that report: Added by the second PCR's M1S primer were sample barcodes and 2-4 random nucleotides.

V and J are TRBV12-3 or TRBV12-4 and TRBJ2-1; D gene unclear. The sequence was obtained from a boy aged 5-17 years in good health. Sequencing was done on a sample of blood. CDR3 sequence reads: CASSPSGDFEQFF. DNA of the CDR3: TGTGCCAGCAGTCCCTCGGGCGACTTTGAGCAGTTCTTC.